Listed below are T cell receptor beta chains from one sample, sequenced in a study of blood T cells in healthy people across ages. TCRdb analysed the 5' RACE reads with MiXCR anew, one entry per CDR3 protein. Altogether 1.4 million or so distinct CDR3 sequences are present, roughly 43% being singletons, with the ten largest covering under 5%. The sequencing input was blood. Every receptor here comes from a woman under 30 in good health. Each CDR3 is given with its conserved first and last residue. D genes are given only for firm matches. Expanded clones are given a class, and other clones once, few, many or no size at all.

d_call clone_size j_call v_call cdr3_nt cdr3_aa
TRBD2 - TRBJ2-1 TRBV29-1 TGCAGCGTTGAACCGTTTCTAGCGGGGGGTTCCAATGAGCAGTTCTTC CSVEPFLAGGSNEQFF
TRBD2 - TRBJ2-1 TRBV29-1 TGCAGCGTTGAGGGGAGAAGCGGGAGGTCCTACAATGAGCAGTTCTTC CSVEGRSGRSYNEQFF
TRBD2 - TRBJ2-7 TRBV29-1 TGCAGCGTTGCCGGGAGGACCTACAATGAGCAGTACTTC CSVAGRTYNEQYF
TRBD1 - TRBJ1-5 TRBV2 TGTGCCAGCAGCCTCAGGGGGGTATCGAGCAATCAGCCCCAGCATTTT CASSLRGVSSNQPQHF
- few TRBJ2-7 TRBV20-1 TGCAGTGCTAGAAGTCGGAGGAATCAGGCCCAGTACTTC CSARSRRNQAQYF
- few TRBJ1-1 TRBV6-2/TRBV6-3 TGTGCCAGCAGTTACTGGGGTAACACTGAAGCTTTCTTT CASSYWGNTEAFF
- - TRBJ1-2 TRBV3-1 TGTGCCAGCAGCTCACCGGAGAGGGGGAGGAATGGCTACACCTTC CASSSPERGRNGYTF
- few TRBJ2-3 TRBV27 TGTGCCAGCAGTTCTCCTCCCGGACCGACCAGCACAGATACGCAGTATTTT CASSSPPGPTSTDTQYF
- few TRBJ2-3 TRBV7-2 TGTGCCAGCAGCTTAGCGATTACGGCAAATACGCAGTATTTT CASSLAITANTQYF
- - TRBJ2-7 TRBV4-1 TGCGCCAGCAGCCAAGATAATCCGGGCTCCTACGAGCAGTACTTC CASSQDNPGSYEQYF
- - TRBJ1-2 TRBV20-1 TGCAGTCCCTTGACCTGGAGCGATGGCTACACCTTC CSPLTWSDGYTF
- few TRBJ1-4 TRBV5-1 TGCGCCAGCAGCTACCAGACCAACAATGAAAAACTGTTTTTT CASSYQTNNEKLFF
TRBD2 - TRBJ2-7 TRBV7-3 TGTGCCAGCAGCAATACAACTAGCGGGAGAAACAATGAGCAGTACTTC CASSNTTSGRNNEQYF
- - TRBJ1-1 TRBV4-1 TGCGCCAGCAGCAAACAACAGGGATCCTACACTGAAGCTTTCTTT CASSKQQGSYTEAFF
- - TRBJ1-2 TRBV6-6 TGTGCCAGCAGTTACGCATCCCTCGATAGAAACTATGGCTACACCTTC CASSYASLDRNYGYTF
- - TRBJ2-5 TRBV29-1 TGCAGCGTTCAGGCGAGCGAGGGAGAGACCCAGTACTTC CSVQASEGETQYF
TRBD2 few TRBJ2-7 TRBV20-1 TGCAGTGCTAATGCTTACGAGCGGGACTCCTACGAGCAGTACTTC CSANAYERDSYEQYF
- - TRBJ1-1 TRBV7-8 TGTGCCAGCAGCACTAGGTTAATCCGCGTCTCTGAAGCTTTCTTT CASSTRLIRVSEAFF
TRBD2 few TRBJ2-7 TRBV28 TGTGCCAGCAGCACTGGACTAGCACTGTACGAGCAGTACTTC CASSTGLALYEQYF
- few TRBJ1-5 TRBV20-1 TGCAGTGCTAGAGATGGGAACAATCAGCCCCAGCATTTT CSARDGNNQPQHF